Listed below are T cell receptor beta chains from one sample, sequenced in a study of shared clonotypes between healthy human individuals. TCRdb's table, derived via immunoSEQ multiplex PCR, lists solely in-frame clones and lacks some. In the table there are about 120,000 clones, over 65% of which are singletons. Material for sequencing was memory CD8+ T cells sorted from blood. These TCRs come from a woman aged 25 to 45 in good health. Both conserved end residues are trimmed from each CDR3. A D gene is named only where the DNA matches it firmly.

>TRBV25-1|TRBD2
ASSDSYLTSGLYYEQY
>TRBV5-4|TRBD2
ASSRGLAVPSEQY
>TRBV10-1|.
ASSAPQNREGDNEQF
>TRBV5-1|.
ASSMTPGANEKLF
>TRBV15|TRBD2
ATSRNREVHEQY
>TRBV5-1|.
ASSLNQVYGYT
>TRBV28|.
ASSGPGNGYT
>TRBV19|TRBD1
ASSKQGADRADTQY
>TRBV7-9|TRBD2
ASSFSGSWNIQY
>TRBV29-1|TRBD2
SVERTSGSASGANVLT
>TRBV7-9|.
ASSLVGGYETQY
>TRBV19|.
ASLTDSFFNYGYT
>TRBV2|.
ASRLGGNTGELF
>TRBV5-4|TRBD1
ASSLDRGNSPLH
>TRBV4-1|.
ASSQRPKDEQF
>TRBV29-1|.
SVEVRLRRGYT